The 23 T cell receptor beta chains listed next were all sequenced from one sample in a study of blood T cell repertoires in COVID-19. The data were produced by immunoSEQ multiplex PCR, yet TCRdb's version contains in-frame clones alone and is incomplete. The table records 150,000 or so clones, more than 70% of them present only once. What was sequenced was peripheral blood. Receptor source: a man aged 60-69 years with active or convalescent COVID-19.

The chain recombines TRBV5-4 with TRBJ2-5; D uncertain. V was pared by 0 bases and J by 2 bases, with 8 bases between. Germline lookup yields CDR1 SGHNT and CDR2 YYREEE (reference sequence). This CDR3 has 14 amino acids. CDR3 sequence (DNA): TGTGCCAGCAGCTTGGGTGAGACACAAGAGACCCAGTACTTC. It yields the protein CASSLGETQETQYF.

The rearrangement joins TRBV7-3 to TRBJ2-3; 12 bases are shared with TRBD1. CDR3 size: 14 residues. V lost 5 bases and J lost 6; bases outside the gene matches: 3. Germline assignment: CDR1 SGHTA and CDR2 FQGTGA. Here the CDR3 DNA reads TGTGCCAGCAGCACGGGACAGGGGGCCGATACGCAGTATTTT. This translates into CASSTGQGADTQYF.

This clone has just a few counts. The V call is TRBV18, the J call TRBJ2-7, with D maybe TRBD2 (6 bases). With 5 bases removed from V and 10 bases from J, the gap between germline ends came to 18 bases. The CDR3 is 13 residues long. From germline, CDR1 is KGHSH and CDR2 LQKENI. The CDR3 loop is CASSRLVSHPQYF. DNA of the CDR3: TGTGCCAGCTCAAGACTAGTTAGCCATCCCCAGTACTTC.

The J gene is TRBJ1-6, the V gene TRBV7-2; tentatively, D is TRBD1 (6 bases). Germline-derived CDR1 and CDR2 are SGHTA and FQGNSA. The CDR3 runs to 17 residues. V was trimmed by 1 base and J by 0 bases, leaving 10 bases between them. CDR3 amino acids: CASSLGGGNSYNSPLHF. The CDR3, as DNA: TGTGCCAGCAGCTTAGGAGGGGGAAACTCCTATAATTCACCCCTCCACTTT.

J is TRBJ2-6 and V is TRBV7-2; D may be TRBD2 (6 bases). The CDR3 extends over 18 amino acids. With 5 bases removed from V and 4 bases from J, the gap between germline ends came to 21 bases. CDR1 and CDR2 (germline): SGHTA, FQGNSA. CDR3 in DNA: TGTGCCAGCAGCCTCGGCTCGCCGGGGGTACTGGGGGCCAACGTCCTGACTTTC. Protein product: CASSLGSPGVLGANVLTF. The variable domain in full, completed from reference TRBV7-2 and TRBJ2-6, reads GAGVSQSPSNKVTEKGKDVELRCDPISGHTALYWYRQSLGQGLEFLIYFQGNSAPDKSGLPSDRFSAERTGGSVSTLTIQRTQQEDSAVYLCASSLGSPGVLGANVLTFGAGSRLTVL.

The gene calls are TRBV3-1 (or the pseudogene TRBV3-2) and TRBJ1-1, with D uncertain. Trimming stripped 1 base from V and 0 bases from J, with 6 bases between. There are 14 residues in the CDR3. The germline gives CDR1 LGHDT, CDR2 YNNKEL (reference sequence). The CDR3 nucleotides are TGTGCCAGCAGCCAAGGGGCCGTGAACACTGAAGCTTTCTTT. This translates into CASSQGAVNTEAFF.

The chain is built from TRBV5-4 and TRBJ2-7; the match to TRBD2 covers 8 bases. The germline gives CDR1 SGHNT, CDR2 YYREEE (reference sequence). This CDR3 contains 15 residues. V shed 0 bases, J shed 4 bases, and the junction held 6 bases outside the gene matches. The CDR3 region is CASSLGSGNDYEQYF. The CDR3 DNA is TGTGCCAGCAGCTTGGGTAGCGGGAATGATTACGAGCAGTACTTC.

The CDR3 sequence is CASSYSDRNYGYTF. The DNA of the CDR3 is TGTGCCAGCAGTTACTCCGACAGGAACTATGGCTACACCTTC. The chain uses TRBV6-5 and TRBJ1-2; possibly TRBD1 for D (6 bases). Trimming removed 0 bases from V and 2 bases from J, with 7 bases in between. The CDR3 is 14 residues long. Germline V gene lookup returns CDR1 MNHEY and CDR2 SVGAGI.

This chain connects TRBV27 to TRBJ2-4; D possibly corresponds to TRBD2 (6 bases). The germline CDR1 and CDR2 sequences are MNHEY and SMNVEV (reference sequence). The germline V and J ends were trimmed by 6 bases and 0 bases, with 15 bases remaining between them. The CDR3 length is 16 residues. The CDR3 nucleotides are TGTGCCAGCAGGAAGGGTAGCGGTCTAGCCAAAAACATTCAGTACTTC. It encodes CASRKGSGLAKNIQYF.

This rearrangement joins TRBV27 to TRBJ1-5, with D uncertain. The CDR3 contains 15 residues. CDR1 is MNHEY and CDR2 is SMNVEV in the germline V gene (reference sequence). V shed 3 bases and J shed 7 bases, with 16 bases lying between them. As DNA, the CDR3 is TGTGCCAGCAGTTTCCTCCCCCTCGGGAGACAGCCCCAGCATTTT. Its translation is CASSFLPLGRQPQHF.

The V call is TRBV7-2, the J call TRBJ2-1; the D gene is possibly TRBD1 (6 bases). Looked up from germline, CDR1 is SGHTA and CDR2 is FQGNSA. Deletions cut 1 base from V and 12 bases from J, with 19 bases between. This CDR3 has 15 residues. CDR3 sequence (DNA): TGTGCCAGCAGCTTAGGTGATAGGGGACAATTTAGGCAGTTCTTC. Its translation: CASSLGDRGQFRQFF.

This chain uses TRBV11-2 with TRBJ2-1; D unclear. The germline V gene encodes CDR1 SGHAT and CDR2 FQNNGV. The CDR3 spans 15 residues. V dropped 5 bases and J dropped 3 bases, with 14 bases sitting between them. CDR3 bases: TGTGCCAGCAGCGGGCTGGGTTCCTACTACAATGAGCAGTTCTTC. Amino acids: CASSGLGSYYNEQFF.

The CDR3 reads CASSSLTGGTGELFF. CDR3 DNA sequence: TGTGCCAGCAGTTCCTTGACAGGTGGAACCGGGGAGCTGTTTTTT. The V gene is TRBV28, the J gene TRBJ2-2; possible D gene TRBD1, 6 bases. The CDR3 covers 15 residues. CDR1 and CDR2 from the germline V gene are MDHEN and SYDVKM. V was shortened by 4 bases and J by 5 bases, with 14 bases between the two germline ends.

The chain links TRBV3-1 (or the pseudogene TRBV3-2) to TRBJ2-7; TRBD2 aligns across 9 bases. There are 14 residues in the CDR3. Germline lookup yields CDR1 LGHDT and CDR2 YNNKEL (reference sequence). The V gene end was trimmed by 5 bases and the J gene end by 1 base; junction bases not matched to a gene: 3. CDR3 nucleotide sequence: TGTGCCAGCAGCTCAACTAGCGGGTCCTACGAGCAGTACTTC. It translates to CASSSTSGSYEQYF.

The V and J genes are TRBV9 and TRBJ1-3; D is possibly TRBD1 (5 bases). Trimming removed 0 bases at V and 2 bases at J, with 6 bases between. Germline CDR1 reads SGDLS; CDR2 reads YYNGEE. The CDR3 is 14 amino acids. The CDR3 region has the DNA TGTGCCAGCAGCGTAGAAGGGGCTGGAAACACCATATATTTT. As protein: CASSVEGAGNTIYF.

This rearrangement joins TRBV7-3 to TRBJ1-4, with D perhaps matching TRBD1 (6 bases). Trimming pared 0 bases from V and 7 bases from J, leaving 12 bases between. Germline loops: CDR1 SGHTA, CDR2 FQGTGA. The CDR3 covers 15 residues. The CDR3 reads CASSLTGQGSEKLFF. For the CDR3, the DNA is TGTGCCAGCAGCTTAACAGGGCAGGGGAGTGAAAAACTGTTTTTT. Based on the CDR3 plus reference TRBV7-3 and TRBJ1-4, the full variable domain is GAGVSQTPSNKVTEKGKYVELRCDPISGHTALYWYRQSLGQGPEFLIYFQGTGAADDSGLPNDRFFAVRPEGSVSTLKIQRTERGDSAVYLCASSLTGQGSEKLFFGSGTQLSVL.

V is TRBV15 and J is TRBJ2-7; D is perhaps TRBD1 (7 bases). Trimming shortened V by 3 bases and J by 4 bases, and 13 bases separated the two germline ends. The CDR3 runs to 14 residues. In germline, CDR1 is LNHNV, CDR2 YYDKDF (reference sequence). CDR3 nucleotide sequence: TGTGCCACCAGCAGGGGGGGACAGTTTTACGAGCAGTACTTC. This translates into CATSRGGQFYEQYF.

The CDR3 coding sequence is TGTGCCAGCAGCCTTATGCGGGAGCAGTACTTC. As protein: CASSLMREQYF. The V gene is TRBV13, the J gene TRBJ2-7; D unresolved. The CDR3 loop spans 11 amino acids. From germline, CDR1 is PRHDT and CDR2 FYEKMQ (reference sequence). Trimming cost V 5 bases and J 7 bases, with 9 bases left between them.

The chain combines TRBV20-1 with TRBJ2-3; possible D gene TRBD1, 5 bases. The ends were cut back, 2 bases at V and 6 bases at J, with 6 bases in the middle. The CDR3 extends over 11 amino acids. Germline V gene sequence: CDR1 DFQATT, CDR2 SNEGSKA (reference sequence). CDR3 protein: CSARTGDTQYF. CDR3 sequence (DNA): TGCAGTGCTAGAACAGGCGATACGCAGTATTTT.

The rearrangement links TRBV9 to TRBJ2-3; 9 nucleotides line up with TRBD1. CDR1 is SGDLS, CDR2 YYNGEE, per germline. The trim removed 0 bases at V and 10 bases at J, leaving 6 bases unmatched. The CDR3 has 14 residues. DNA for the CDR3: TGTGCCAGCAGCGTAGGGACAGGGGTGGTTGCGCAGTATTTT. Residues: CASSVGTGVVAQYF.

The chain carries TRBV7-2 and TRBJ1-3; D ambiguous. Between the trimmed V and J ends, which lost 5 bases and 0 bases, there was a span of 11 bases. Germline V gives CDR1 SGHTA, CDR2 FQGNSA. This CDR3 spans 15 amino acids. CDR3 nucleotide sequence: TGTGCCAGCAGCACTTACCGGTCCTCTGGAAACACCATATATTTT. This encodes CASSTYRSSGNTIYF.

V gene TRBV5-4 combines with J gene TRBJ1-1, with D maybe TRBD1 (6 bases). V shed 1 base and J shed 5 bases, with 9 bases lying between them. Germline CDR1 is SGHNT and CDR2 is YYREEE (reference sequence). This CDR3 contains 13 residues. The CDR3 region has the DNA TGTGCCAGCAGCTTGAAGCAGGGGACTGAAGCTTTCTTT. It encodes CASSLKQGTEAFF.

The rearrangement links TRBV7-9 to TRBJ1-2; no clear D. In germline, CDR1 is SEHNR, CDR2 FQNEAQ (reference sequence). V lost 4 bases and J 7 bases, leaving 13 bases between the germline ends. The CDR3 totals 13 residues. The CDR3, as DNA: TGTGCCAGCAGCTCCACCAGGTTTCTTGGCTACACCTTC. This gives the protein CASSSTRFLGYTF.